A single sample is the source of the 11 T cell receptor beta chains below, sequenced in a study of T cell responses to AZD1222 COVID-19 vaccine. Generated by immunoSEQ multiplex PCR, the TCRdb table keeps only in-frame clones and is missing some. This table holds 140,000 to 150,000 clones, approximately 86% found once. Sequences were derived from peripheral blood, sampled 28 days after the second AZD1222 dose. All receptors come from an adult who received the AZD1222 COVID-19 vaccine.

The V gene is TRBV7-2, the J gene TRBJ1-2; D unclear. There are 14 residues in the CDR3. Trimming removed 2 bases from V and 4 bases from J, with 11 bases in between. Germline V lookup: CDR1 SGHTA, CDR2 FQGNSA. CDR3 bases: TGTGCCAGCAGCTTACCCTCTGGGATCTATGGCTACACCTTC. Translation gives CASSLPSGIYGYTF.

CDR3 DNA sequence: TGTGCCAGCAGTGAATTCGGGACAGTCTACGAGCAGTACTTC. This gives the protein CASSEFGTVYEQYF. The chain uses TRBV6-1 and TRBJ2-7; 7 bases are a match to TRBD1. V lost 2 bases and J lost 3; bases outside the gene matches: 4. CDR1 is MNHNS and CDR2 is SASEGT in the germline V gene. The CDR3 loop spans 14 amino acids.

This chain uses TRBV30 with TRBJ2-3, with a tentative D call TRBD1 (7 bases). This CDR3 region has 14 residues. V lost 3 bases to trimming and J lost 4 bases, with 14 bases between them. Per germline, CDR1 GTSNPN and CDR2 SVGIG (reference sequence). CDR3 sequence (DNA): TGTGCCTGGAGAAGGAGGGACAGCGCAGATACGCAGTATTTT. Translation: CAWRRRDSADTQYF.

The V call is TRBV18, the J call TRBJ2-3; D remains unclear. Trimming cost V 1 base and J 4 bases, with 12 bases left between them. The CDR3 spans 15 residues. Germline CDR1 and CDR2: KGHSH and LQKENI. CDR3 sequence: CASSPRERAADTQYF. The CDR3 bases are TGTGCCAGCTCACCACGCGAACGGGCCGCAGATACGCAGTATTTT.

The rearrangement uses TRBV19 and TRBJ2-7; the D gene is possibly TRBD1 (6 bases). Trimming took 5 bases from V and 0 from J, leaving 11 bases between them. Germline CDR1 reads LNHDA; CDR2 reads SQIVND (reference sequence). This CDR3 comprises 14 residues. DNA of the CDR3: TGTGCCAGTAGTTCGACAGGTGGCTCCTACGAGCAGTACTTC. Translating gives CASSSTGGSYEQYF.

This clone was observed once. This sequence joins TRBV30 and TRBJ2-4, with 10 bases lining up with TRBD2. The V gene's germline CDR1 is GTSNPN and CDR2 SVGIG (reference sequence). This CDR3 region has 17 residues. After removal of 0 bases from V and 7 bases from J, the junction contained 12 bases not matched to a gene. CDR3 sequence (DNA): TGTGCCTGGAGTGTATCTAGCGGGAGCGGGGTGAGGAACATTCAGTACTTC. This encodes CAWSVSSGSGVRNIQYF.

The J gene is TRBJ2-3, the V gene TRBV24-1, with a weak D call TRBD1 (5 bases). Trimming stripped 4 bases from V and 6 bases from J, with 16 bases between. Germline lookup yields CDR1 KGHDR and CDR2 SFDVKD. This CDR3 contains 15 residues. CDR3 bases: TGTGCCACCAGTGACCACGACAGCCTCAAGGATACGCAGTATTTT. Translation gives CATSDHDSLKDTQYF.

The chain recombines TRBV27 with TRBJ2-7, with TRBD1 identical over 8 bases. Germline values: CDR1 MNHEY, CDR2 SMNVEV (reference sequence). The CDR3 has 15 amino acids. Trimming cost V 3 bases and J 1 base; bases outside gene matches: 5. CDR3 residues: CASSFPGQGSYEQYF. The CDR3 DNA reads TGTGCCAGCAGTTTCCCCGGACAGGGTTCCTACGAGCAGTACTTC.

The chain joins TRBV10-3 to TRBJ2-7; 10 bases line up with TRBD1. The CDR3 contains 15 residues. Trimming removed 4 bases from V and 0 bases from J; junction bases left unmatched: 3. Germline CDR1 ENHRY, CDR2 SYGVKD. The CDR3 nucleotides read TGTGCCATCAGTGGCCGGGACAGGGGCTCCTACGAGCAGTACTTC. Translating it yields CAISGRDRGSYEQYF.

The chain uses TRBV2 and TRBJ2-3, with 7 bases fitting TRBD2. The CDR3 covers 14 residues. The V gene end was trimmed by 11 bases and the J gene end by 4 bases; junction bases not matched to a gene: 12. CDR1 and CDR2 from the germline V gene are SNHLY and FYNNEI. The CDR3: CACRKGGGADTQYF. In nucleotides, the CDR3 is TGTGCCTGTCGGAAGGGCGGGGGAGCAGATACGCAGTATTTT.

The chain combines TRBV15 with TRBJ1-5; D is possibly TRBD1 (6 bases). This CDR3 contains 15 residues. Trimming took off 0 bases at V and 7 bases at J, with 13 bases between the two ends. In germline, CDR1 is LNHNV, CDR2 YYDKDF (reference sequence). The CDR3 loop is CATSRDRGAGQPQHF. In DNA, the CDR3 is TGTGCCACCAGCAGAGATCGGGGGGCCGGGCAGCCCCAGCATTTT.